This T cell receptor beta chain is drawn from a study of early T cells in non-severe SARS-CoV-2 infection. This clonotype was recorded a few times. TCRdb re-analysed the 5' RACE reads in MiXCR, keeping a single row per CDR3 protein. In the table there are approximately 90,000 distinct CDR3 sequences, about 12% of which are singletons. The CDR3 totals 13 residues. CDR1 and CDR2 from the germline V gene are KGHDR and SFDVKD. Trimming left V 4 bases short and J 6 bases short, with 12 bases between. This sample comprised whole blood, obtained at baseline. The receptor's source is an adult who was a healthcare worker with PCR-confirmed SARS-CoV-2 infection or an uninfected control (not recorded which). The rearrangement joins TRBV24-1 to TRBJ2-7; D is uncertain. The CDR3 nucleotides are TGTGCCACCAGTGACCCCCCCACGGGCGAGCAGTACTTC. It specifies CATSDPPTGEQYF.